One sample yielded the 20 T cell receptor beta chains listed below, sequenced in a study of shared clonotypes between healthy human individuals. Naive CD8 cells comprised CD45RO-negative, CCR7-positively selected cells, excluding terminally differentiated effector memory CD45RA+ cells. Clones were sequenced by immunoSEQ multiplex PCR, and TCRdb holds only the in-frame ones, with some missing. The sample consists of hundreds of thousands of clones, roughly 98% of them appearing once. Sequences were obtained from naive CD8+ T cells sorted from blood. Receptor source: a man aged 25 to 40 in good health.

The chain is built from TRBV11-2 and TRBJ2-7; the match to TRBD2 covers 9 bases. The CDR3 is made up of 15 amino acids. V trimming: 2 bases; J trimming: 2 bases; junction bases outside the gene matches: 4. From germline, CDR1 is SGHAT and CDR2 FQNNGV. This CDR3 reads CASSLRLAETYEQYF. In DNA form, the CDR3 reads TGTGCCAGCAGCTTAAGACTAGCGGAGACCTACGAGCAGTACTTC. Variable domain in full (rest from reference TRBV11-2 and TRBJ2-7): EAGVAQSPRYKIIEKRQSVAFWCNPISGHATLYWYQQILGQGPKLLIQFQNNGVVDDSQLPKDRFSAERLKGVDSTLKIQPAKLEDSAVYLCASSLRLAETYEQYFGPGTRLTVT.

Remarks on this clone: Germline and junction disagree at one end, which may indicate a read error. The chain couples TRBV10-1 to TRBJ2-7, with TRBD1 matching over 10 bases. The CDR3 loop spans 14 amino acids. Germline CDR1 reads WNHNN; CDR2 reads SYGVQD (reference sequence). CDR3 coding DNA: TGCGCCAGAAGTGGGACAGGGGACTTCTACGAGCAGTACTTC. Translation: CARSGTGDFYEQYF.

This clone is a singleton in its sample. The V gene is TRBV7-9, the J gene TRBJ2-3, with D hard to call. Germline lookup yields CDR1 SEHNR and CDR2 FQNEAQ (reference sequence). Trimming cost V 2 bases and J 0 bases, with 6 bases left between them. This CDR3 contains 14 residues. In DNA, the CDR3 is TGTGCCAGCAGCTTAACGGACAGCACAGATACGCAGTATTTT. It specifies CASSLTDSTDTQYF.

V is TRBV9 and J is TRBJ2-3; 7 nucleotides match TRBD1. This CDR3 has 15 residues. Germline V gene sequence: CDR1 SGDLS, CDR2 YYNGEE. V gave up 4 bases and J gave up 1 base; unmatched junction bases: 6. CDR3: CASSTRGLGTDTQYF. The DNA for the CDR3 is TGTGCCAGCAGCACCAGGGGGTTGGGCACAGATACGCAGTATTTT.

The rearrangement links TRBV27 to TRBJ1-5; D call uncertain. CDR1 is MNHEY and CDR2 is SMNVEV in the germline V gene (reference sequence). CDR3 length equals 13 residues. V shed 3 bases and J shed 2 bases, with 5 bases lying between them. In DNA, the CDR3 is TGTGCCAGCAGTTTTTCCCGCAATCAGCCCCAGCATTTT. This sequence encodes CASSFSRNQPQHF.

The CDR3 spells CASSLEGPEGNEQFF. The CDR3 region has the DNA TGTGCCAGCAGCTTAGAAGGGCCCGAGGGGAATGAGCAGTTCTTC. The genes are TRBV7-9 and TRBJ2-1, with D possibly called TRBD1 or TRBD2 (5 bases each). The CDR3 has 15 residues. V dropped 1 base and J dropped 7 bases, with 14 bases sitting between them. Germline V gives CDR1 SEHNR, CDR2 FQNEAQ (reference sequence).

The chain employs TRBV6-5 and TRBJ2-5; the D gene is possibly TRBD2 (5 bases). Germline V gene data show CDR1 as MNHEY and CDR2 as SVGAGI. This CDR3 is built from 15 residues. V was shortened by 2 bases and J by 5 bases, with 15 bases between the two germline ends. CDR3 in DNA: TGTGCCAGCAGTTACATCAGCTGGGAGAGGGAGACCCAGTACTTC. Translated, it gives CASSYISWERETQYF.

This sequence joins TRBV27 and TRBJ2-7; 10 nucleotides agree with TRBD1. The CDR3 spans 15 residues. With 6 bases clipped from V and 4 bases from J, the junction kept 9 bases outside the gene matches. Germline V gene data show CDR1 as MNHEY and CDR2 as SMNVEV (reference sequence). The CDR3 spells CASRLTGGFTYEQYF. For the CDR3, the DNA is TGTGCCAGCAGACTGACAGGGGGCTTTACATACGAGCAGTACTTC.

The rearrangement uses TRBV9 and TRBJ2-3, with TRBD2 as a possible D gene (5 bases). With 1 base removed from V and 2 bases from J, the gap between germline ends came to 11 bases. Germline CDR1 SGDLS, CDR2 YYNGEE. The CDR3 runs to 15 residues. As DNA, the CDR3 is TGTGCCAGCAGCGTAAACGGACTGACCACAGATACGCAGTATTTT. Translated, it gives CASSVNGLTTDTQYF.

This chain uses TRBV12-5 with TRBJ2-7; D is unresolved. Germline V gene data show CDR1 as LGHNT and CDR2 as FRNRAP. The CDR3 loop spans 12 amino acids. Trimming shortened V by 5 bases and J by 3 bases, and 8 bases separated the two germline ends. This chain's CDR3 is CASGLTYYEQYF. The CDR3 DNA is TGTGCTAGTGGTCTGACCTACTACGAGCAGTACTTC.

This clone showed up just once. The chain joins TRBV5-6 to TRBJ1-5; 7 bases are a match to TRBD1. V lost 0 bases and J lost 0; bases outside the gene matches: 3. The CDR3 is 16 residues long. Germline CDR1 SGHDT, CDR2 YYEEEE. The CDR3 nucleotides are TGTGCCAGCAGCTTGGCCCGACAGGGTAGCAATCAGCCCCAGCATTTT. Translating gives CASSLARQGSNQPQHF.

This chain links TRBV6-5 with TRBJ2-1; 11 nucleotides agree with TRBD2. Germline values: CDR1 MNHEY, CDR2 SVGAGI. The V and J ends lost 4 bases and 5 bases, in that order; junction bases with no gene match: 4. This CDR3 region has 15 residues. For the CDR3, the DNA is TGTGCCAGCAGTTTACTAGCGGGAGTGAACAATGAGCAGTTCTTC. Translating it yields CASSLLAGVNNEQFF.

The chain combines TRBV11-2 with TRBJ1-3; D is undetermined. The V and J ends lost 5 bases and 7 bases respectively, with 12 bases between them. The CDR3 runs to 13 residues. CDR1 and CDR2 (germline): SGHAT, FQNNGV. CDR3 sequence (DNA): TGTGCCAGCAGCGATTGGAGCCGGAACACCATATATTTT. This translates into CASSDWSRNTIYF.

The V gene is TRBV7-7, the J gene TRBJ2-1; perhaps D is TRBD1 or TRBD2 (5 bases each). V was cut by 5 bases and J by 0 bases, with 14 bases left in between. CDR1 and CDR2 (germline): SSHAT, FNYEAQ (reference sequence). This CDR3 is built from 16 residues. CDR3 bases: TGTGCCAGCAGCCCCCACTACGGGACCTCCTACAATGAGCAGTTCTTC. Encoded protein: CASSPHYGTSYNEQFF.

V is TRBV5-4 and J is TRBJ2-1; the match to TRBD1 covers 8 bases. The CDR3 length is 12 residues. CDR1 SGHNT and CDR2 YYREEE come from the germline V gene (reference sequence). Trimming removed 4 bases from V and 9 bases from J; junction bases left unmatched: 3. The CDR3 reads CASSTTGAEQFF. CDR3 nucleotides: TGTGCCAGCAGCACGACAGGGGCTGAGCAGTTCTTC.

A note on this clone: The same CDR3 arises from other DNA sequences in this sample as well. The chain recombines TRBV5-4 with TRBJ2-7; D is uncertain. Trimming took 2 bases from V and 0 from J, leaving 3 bases between them. The CDR3 consists of 12 residues. Germline V gene data show CDR1 as SGHNT and CDR2 as YYREEE (reference sequence). The CDR3: CASSFSSYEQYF. CDR3 nucleotides: TGTGCCAGCAGCTTCAGCTCCTACGAGCAGTACTTC.

The V gene is TRBV19, the J gene TRBJ1-5; no clear D gene. The CDR3 contains 14 residues. CDR1 and CDR2 from the germline V gene are LNHDA and SQIVND (reference sequence). V dropped 8 bases and J dropped 0 bases, with 11 bases sitting between them. The CDR3 here is CASRAGSSNQPQHF. The CDR3 nucleotides are TGTGCCAGTCGGGCGGGAAGTAGCAATCAGCCCCAGCATTTT.

This clone was seen only once. The V gene is TRBV30, the J gene TRBJ2-7; tentative D call: TRBD2 (6 bases). This CDR3 region has 12 residues. CDR1 and CDR2 from the germline V gene are GTSNPN and SVGIG (reference sequence). Trimming removed 5 bases at V and 3 bases at J, with 11 bases between. The CDR3 coding sequence is TGTGCCTGGGCCGGGAGCAACTACGAGCAGTACTTC. Translating it yields CAWAGSNYEQYF.

The chain is built from TRBV5-1 and TRBJ2-7; maybe TRBD1 (6 bases). V lost 0 bases to trimming and J lost 6 bases, with 16 bases between them. The CDR3 covers 15 residues. Per germline, CDR1 SGHRS and CDR2 YFSETQ. CDR3 protein: CASSLASTGWSEQYF. The CDR3 DNA reads TGCGCCAGCAGCTTGGCCTCGACAGGTTGGTCCGAGCAGTACTTC.

The chain is built from TRBV27 and TRBJ1-1; 9 positions agree with TRBD1. CDR1 and CDR2 (germline): MNHEY, SMNVEV (reference sequence). V trimming: 8 bases; J trimming: 6 bases; junction bases outside the gene matches: 10. This CDR3 contains 14 residues. CDR3 loop: CASSLGQGFSEAFF. For the CDR3, the DNA is TGTGCCAGCTCACTGGGACAGGGTTTCTCTGAAGCTTTCTTT.